Sequencing of this T cell receptor (beta chain) was carried out in a study of blood T cell repertoires in COVID-19. For the study at large: PBMCs, B-cell-depleted T cells, or T cells provided the cDNA or gDNA that made up the material.

The CDR3 is 13 residues long. V lost 7 bases, J lost 0 bases, and 9 bases lay in between. Original processing notes: From reference gene primer amplification, estimates of nucleated cell counts were derived. Sequenced by immunoSEQ multiplex PCR; TCRdb stores in-frame clones only, minus some. The V and J calls and clone size come from that table; D and trimming were worked out from the DNA. In the table there are about 220,000 clones, about 80% of which are singletons. The rearrangement uses TRBV12-3 or TRBV12-4 and TRBJ1-2; a weak D match, TRBD1 (6 bases). The sequencing sample was made of peripheral blood. The clonotype originates from a woman aged 30 to 39 who had recovered from COVID-19. CDR3 region: CASTEGANYGYTF. In DNA form, the CDR3 reads TGTGCCAGCACCGAGGGGGCTAACTATGGCTACACCTTC.